These 10 T cell receptor beta chains were all obtained from the same sample, sequenced in a study of radiation and T cells in renal cell carcinoma. Generated by immunoSEQ multiplex PCR, the TCRdb table keeps only in-frame clones and is missing some. The data contain 15,000 to 20,000 clones, less than 65% of them singletons. Treatment denoted: 15 Gy SBRT to primary tumor, nephrectomy 4 weeks later. This specimen consisted of tumor tissue, obtained from a patient whose treatment included radiotherapy and nephrectomy. The origin of the receptors is a man over 45 with renal cell carcinoma.

This clone has only a few counts. The chain carries TRBV4-1 and TRBJ2-7; D gene unclear. Germline CDR1 and CDR2: MGHRA and YSYEKL. Trimming pared 1 base from V and 2 bases from J, leaving 9 bases between. This CDR3 comprises 14 residues. CDR3 in DNA: TGCGCCAGCAGCCAAGCCGAGTCCGCCTACGAGCAGTACTTC. It yields the protein CASSQAESAYEQYF.

This chain joins TRBV7-9 and TRBJ1-6; D remains unclear. Germline CDR1 is SEHNR and CDR2 is FQNEAQ (reference sequence). Trimming removed 6 bases from V and 7 bases from J, with 7 bases in between. The CDR3 has 12 amino acids. This CDR3 is CASSSRNSPLHF. DNA for the CDR3: TGTGCCAGCAGTTCTCGGAATTCACCCCTCCACTTT.

This clone was observed a single time. V gene TRBV18 combines with J gene TRBJ2-5; D is undetermined. The germline CDR1 and CDR2 sequences are KGHSH and LQKENI. Trimming cost V 3 bases and J 5 bases, with 10 bases left between them. The CDR3 is 13 residues long. CDR3 amino acids: CASSPSLQETQYF. DNA for the CDR3: TGTGCCAGCTCACCTTCTCTGCAGGAGACCCAGTACTTC.

Here the CDR3 DNA reads TGTGCCTGGAGCGTGTACGCCGGGACATCTTATAACACCGGGGAGCTGTTTTTT. Its translation is CAWSVYAGTSYNTGELFF. The chain uses TRBV30 and TRBJ2-2; a possible D gene is TRBD1 (6 bases). The V gene lost 3 bases and the J gene lost 2 bases, with 22 bases spanning the gap. Germline CDR1 GTSNPN, CDR2 SVGIG (reference sequence). The CDR3 has 18 residues.

The chain employs TRBV9 and TRBJ2-7; either TRBD1 or TRBD2 may fit D (6 bases each). Germline CDR1 and CDR2: SGDLS and YYNGEE. V lost 2 bases to trimming and J lost 5 bases, with 14 bases between them. The CDR3 loop spans 14 amino acids. The CDR3 region has the DNA TGTGCCAGCAGCGTCCTCCCGGAGGGGGACGAGCAGTACTTC. It specifies CASSVLPEGDEQYF.

The chain combines TRBV4-3 with TRBJ1-3, with TRBD1 matching 7 bases. With V trimmed by 3 bases and J by 4 bases, 6 bases remained unmatched. CDR3 size: 15 residues. Per the germline V gene, CDR1 is LGHNA and CDR2 is YSLEER. The CDR3 region is CASSQQTGAGNTIYF. CDR3 in DNA: TGCGCCAGCAGCCAGCAAACAGGGGCAGGAAACACCATATATTTT.

V and J are TRBV19 and TRBJ1-1; D is undetermined. CDR3 length: 14 residues. The V end lost 6 bases, the J end lost 1 base, and 12 bases lay between the germline ends. The V gene's germline CDR1 is LNHDA and CDR2 SQIVND (reference sequence). CDR3 coding DNA: TGTGCCAGTAGCACCCGTTGGGGGAACACTGAAGCTTTCTTT. It specifies CASSTRWGNTEAFF.

There are a few counts of this clone. The chain links TRBV20-1 to TRBJ1-2; perhaps TRBD1 as D (5 bases). The CDR3 sequence is 11 residues long. The V gene's germline CDR1 is DFQATT and CDR2 SNEGSKA (reference sequence). Trimming shortened V by 5 bases and J by 8 bases, and 12 bases separated the two germline ends. The CDR3, as DNA: TGCAGTGCTGGATCGGACAAAGGCTACACCTTC. Its protein product is CSAGSDKGYTF.

CDR3 bases: TGTGCCAGTAGTCTAGCGGGGGGGTACAATGAGCAGTTCTTC. Its protein product is CASSLAGGYNEQFF. The chain links TRBV19 to TRBJ2-1; TRBD2 matches 12 bases. The CDR3 spans 14 residues. Trimming cost V 5 bases and J 4 bases; bases outside gene matches: 0. Looked up from germline, CDR1 is LNHDA and CDR2 is SQIVND (reference sequence).

The CDR3 spells CASSLGTGAQETQYF. In DNA, the CDR3 is TGTGCCAGCTCACTGGGGACGGGGGCCCAAGAGACCCAGTACTTC. The J gene is TRBJ2-5, the V gene TRBV18; D assignment may be TRBD1 or TRBD2 (6 bases each). The CDR3 spans 15 residues. The ends were cut back, 4 bases at V and 1 base at J, with 13 bases in the middle. CDR1 and CDR2 from the germline V gene are KGHSH and LQKENI.